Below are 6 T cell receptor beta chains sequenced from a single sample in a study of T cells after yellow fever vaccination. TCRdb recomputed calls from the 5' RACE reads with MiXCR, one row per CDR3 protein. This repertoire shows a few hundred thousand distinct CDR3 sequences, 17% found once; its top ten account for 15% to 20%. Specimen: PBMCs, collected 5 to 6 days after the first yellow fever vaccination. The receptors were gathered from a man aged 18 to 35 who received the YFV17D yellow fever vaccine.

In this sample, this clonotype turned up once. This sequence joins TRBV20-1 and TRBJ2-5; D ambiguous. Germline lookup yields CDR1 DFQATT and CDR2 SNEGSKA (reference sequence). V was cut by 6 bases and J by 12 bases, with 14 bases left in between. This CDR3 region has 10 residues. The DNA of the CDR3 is TGCAGTGCCCAACAGAAGGTAGAGTACTTC. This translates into CSAQQKVEYF.

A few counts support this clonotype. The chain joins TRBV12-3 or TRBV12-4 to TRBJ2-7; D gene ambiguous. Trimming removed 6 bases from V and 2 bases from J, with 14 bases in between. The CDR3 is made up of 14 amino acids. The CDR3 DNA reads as TGTGCCAGCAGCCCTACCGCCGACACCTACGAGCAGTACGTC. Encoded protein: CASSPTADTYEQYV.

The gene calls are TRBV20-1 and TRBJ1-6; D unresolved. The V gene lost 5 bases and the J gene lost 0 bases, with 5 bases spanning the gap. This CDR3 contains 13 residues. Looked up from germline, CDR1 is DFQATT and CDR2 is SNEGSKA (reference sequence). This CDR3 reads CSAESSYNSPLHF. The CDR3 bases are TGCAGTGCTGAAAGCTCCTATAATTCACCCCTCCACTTT.

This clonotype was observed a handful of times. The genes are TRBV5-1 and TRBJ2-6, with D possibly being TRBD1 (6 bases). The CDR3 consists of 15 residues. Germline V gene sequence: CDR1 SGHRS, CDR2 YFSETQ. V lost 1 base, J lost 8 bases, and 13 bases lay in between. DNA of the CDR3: TGCGCCAGCAGCTTGAGTCAGGGGTATTCCAACGTCCTGACTTTC. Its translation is CASSLSQGYSNVLTF.

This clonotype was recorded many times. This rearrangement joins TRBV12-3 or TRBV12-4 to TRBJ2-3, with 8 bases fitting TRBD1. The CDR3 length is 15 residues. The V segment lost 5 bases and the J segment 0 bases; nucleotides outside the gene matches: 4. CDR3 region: CASSRQGLSTDTQYF. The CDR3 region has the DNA TGTGCCAGCAGTCGACAGGGGCTTAGCACAGATACGCAGTATTTT.

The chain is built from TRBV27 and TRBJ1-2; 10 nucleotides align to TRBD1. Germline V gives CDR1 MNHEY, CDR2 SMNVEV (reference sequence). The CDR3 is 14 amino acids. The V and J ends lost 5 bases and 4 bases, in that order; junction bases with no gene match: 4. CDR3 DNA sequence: TGTGCCAGCAGTACGACAGGGGGCCCCTATGGCTACACCTTC. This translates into CASSTTGGPYGYTF.